This T cell receptor beta chain is drawn from a study of blood T cell repertoires in COVID-19. Study information: Some COVID-19 samples were acute and others convalescent; all came from the United States, Italy and Spain.

The germline gives CDR1 SGHAT, CDR2 FQNNGV. Trimming took 5 bases from V and 3 from J; bases not matched to a gene: 9. The CDR3 is 15 residues long. Sequencing was performed with immunoSEQ multiplex PCR; in TCRdb, only in-frame clones are kept and a portion is missing. The table records around 450,000 clones, approximately 90% of them present only once. Cohort 3 recovery required two negative PCRs, clearance, or symptom resolution. Input material: PBMCs or T cells enriched from blood (not recorded which). The chain uses TRBV11-2 and TRBJ2-7; 8 bases map to TRBD2. This clonotype originated in a woman aged 18 to 35 who had recovered from COVID-19. CDR3 nucleotide sequence: TGTGCCAGCAGCAAAAGCGGGGGACCCAACTACGAGCAGTACTTC. Encoded protein: CASSKSGGPNYEQYF. Full variable domain (remainder filled in from reference TRBV11-2 and TRBJ2-7): EAGVAQSPRYKIIEKRQSVAFWCNPISGHATLYWYQQILGQGPKLLIQFQNNGVVDDSQLPKDRFSAERLKGVDSTLKIQPAKLEDSAVYLCASSKSGGPNYEQYFGPGTRLTVT.